Listed below are T cell receptor beta chains from one sample, sequenced in a study of OX40 agonist ivuxolimab in advanced cancers. The method was immunoSEQ multiplex PCR; TCRdb's version includes in-frame clones alone and lacks a portion of them. The table includes around 66,000 clones, roughly 80% detected once. This sample comprised CD4+ or CD8+ T cells sorted from blood, obtained in a trial of the OX40 agonist ivuxolimab. The receptors were gathered from an adult with an advanced solid tumor such as melanoma, head and neck, liver or kidney cancer. Each CDR3 is given with its conserved first and last residue. Each record gives: CDR3 protein, CDR3 DNA, V gene, D gene, clone size, J gene. The D gene is left open where the match is weak. Clone size is given for some rows only: seen once, a few or many times, or a class if the clone is expanded.

CDR3: CASRLVTGASPLHF; DNA: TGTGCCAGCCGGTTGGTGACAGGGGCGTCACCCCTCCACTTT; V: TRBV2; D: TRBD1; size: NA; J: TRBJ1-6
CDR3: CASSSTSGGAGTDTQYF; DNA: TGTGCCAGCAGCTCGACTAGCGGGGGGGCCGGGACAGATACGCAGTATTTT; V: TRBV5-4; D: TRBD2; size: few; J: TRBJ2-3
CDR3: CASSQAPGHAQGGGYTF; DNA: TGCGCCAGCAGCCAAGCACCTGGACACGCTCAAGGAGGTGGCTACACCTTC; V: TRBV4-1; D: NA; size: few; J: TRBJ1-2
CDR3: CASKVGTQANYGYTF; DNA: TGTGCCAGCAAGGTCGGAACTCAAGCTAACTATGGCTACACCTTC; V: TRBV2; D: NA; size: NA; J: TRBJ1-2
CDR3: CASSSQMNTEAFF; DNA: TGTGCCAGCAGTTCTCAGATGAACACTGAAGCTTTCTTT; V: TRBV28; D: NA; size: NA; J: TRBJ1-1
CDR3: CASSPQYGRNTEAFF; DNA: TGTGCCAGCTCACCACAATATGGAAGGAACACTGAAGCTTTCTTT; V: TRBV18; D: NA; size: once; J: TRBJ1-1
CDR3: CAWSGGGNQETQYF; DNA: TGTGCCTGGAGTGGCGGGGGGAACCAAGAGACCCAGTACTTC; V: TRBV30; D: TRBD2; size: once; J: TRBJ2-5
CDR3: CASSPPGSSYNEQFF; DNA: TGTGCCAGCTCACCACCGGGGAGCTCCTACAATGAGCAGTTCTTC; V: TRBV18; D: NA; size: NA; J: TRBJ2-1
CDR3: CASSPQTGYNSPLHF; DNA: TGTGCCAGCAGTCCACAGACCGGATATAATTCACCCCTCCACTTT; V: TRBV6-5; D: NA; size: NA; J: TRBJ1-6
CDR3: CASSLSSAPWGGYTF; DNA: TGTGCCAGCAGCTTATCGTCCGCTCCTTGGGGGGGCTACACCTTC; V: TRBV7-2; D: NA; size: NA; J: TRBJ1-2
CDR3: CASRRGAGSTDTQYF; DNA: TGTGCCAGCAGGAGGGGAGCGGGGAGCACAGATACGCAGTATTTT; V: TRBV7-3; D: TRBD2; size: NA; J: TRBJ2-3
CDR3: CASSPGQGGNTEAFF; DNA: TGCGCCAGCAGCCCCGGGCAGGGGGGGAACACTGAAGCTTTCTTT; V: TRBV5-1; D: TRBD1; size: NA; J: TRBJ1-1
CDR3: CASSNSGARLNEQFF; DNA: TGTGCCAGCAGTAATAGCGGGGCGAGATTAAATGAGCAGTTCTTC; V: TRBV6-5; D: TRBD2; size: once; J: TRBJ2-1
CDR3: CASSASVEQFF; DNA: TGTGCCAGCAGCGCGTCCGTTGAGCAGTTCTTC; V: TRBV7-9; D: NA; size: NA; J: TRBJ2-1
CDR3: CAWSPRQGFDTEAFF; DNA: TGTGCCTGGAGTCCCCGACAGGGCTTCGACACTGAAGCTTTCTTT; V: TRBV30; D: TRBD1; size: few; J: TRBJ1-1
CDR3: CASSLPGDPAGEGYTF; DNA: TGTGCCAGCAGCTTACCGGGAGATCCAGCAGGAGAGGGCTACACCTTC; V: TRBV7-2; D: NA; size: NA; J: TRBJ1-2
CDR3: CASSPGVGELFF; DNA: TGTGCCAGCAGCCCCGGGGTTGGGGAGCTGTTTTTT; V: TRBV7-2; D: NA; size: NA; J: TRBJ2-2
CDR3: CASSSTDNSPLHF; DNA: TGTGCCAGCAGTAGCACAGATAATTCACCCCTCCACTTT; V: TRBV2; D: NA; size: NA; J: TRBJ1-6
CDR3: CASISGPSNYGYTF; DNA: TGTGCCAGCATTTCCGGGCCATCTAACTATGGCTACACCTTC; V: TRBV28; D: NA; size: once; J: TRBJ1-2
CDR3: CASSPGEGVPGELFF; DNA: TGTGCCAGCAGCCCCGGCGAAGGGGTGCCCGGGGAGCTGTTTTTT; V: TRBV7-6; D: NA; size: NA; J: TRBJ2-2
CDR3: CASSPASGRGEQYF; DNA: TGTGCCAGCTCACCGGCTAGCGGGAGAGGCGAGCAGTACTTC; V: TRBV18; D: TRBD2; size: NA; J: TRBJ2-7
CDR3: CASSLLYMNTEAFF; DNA: TGTGCCAGCAGTTTGCTTTACATGAACACTGAAGCTTTCTTT; V: TRBV28; D: NA; size: NA; J: TRBJ1-1
CDR3: CASSPPSTLETQYF; DNA: TGTGCCAGCTCACCGCCCTCGACCCTGGAGACCCAGTACTTC; V: TRBV18; D: NA; size: NA; J: TRBJ2-5
CDR3: CASSPQGAVSYEQYF; DNA: TGTGCCAGCAGCCCACAGGGGGCCGTCTCCTACGAGCAGTACTTC; V: TRBV5-4; D: TRBD1; size: NA; J: TRBJ2-7
CDR3: CASSQVNRGTEAFF; DNA: TGTGCCAGCAGCCAAGTAAACAGGGGCACTGAAGCTTTCTTT; V: TRBV14; D: TRBD1; size: NA; J: TRBJ1-1
CDR3: CASSTGEETVTDTQYF; DNA: TGTGCCAGCAGCACAGGGGAGGAGACTGTCACAGATACGCAGTATTTT; V: TRBV27; D: NA; size: NA; J: TRBJ2-3
CDR3: CSVVGGLAGSSYNEQFF; DNA: TGCAGCGTCGTTGGGGGATTAGCGGGTAGCTCCTACAATGAGCAGTTCTTC; V: TRBV29-1; D: TRBD2; size: NA; J: TRBJ2-1
CDR3: CASSELGQETQYF; DNA: TGTGCCAGCAGTGAATTAGGCCAAGAGACCCAGTACTTC; V: TRBV25-1; D: NA; size: NA; J: TRBJ2-5
CDR3: CATWRMDEQFF; DNA: TGTGCCACCTGGCGGATGGATGAGCAGTTCTTC; V: TRBV27; D: NA; size: NA; J: TRBJ2-1
CDR3: CASSLMGGGYEQYF; DNA: TGTGCCAGCAGTTTAATGGGGGGTGGGTACGAGCAGTACTTC; V: TRBV27; D: NA; size: NA; J: TRBJ2-7
CDR3: CASNPDRDSSPLHF; DNA: TGTGCCAGCAACCCAGACAGGGATAGTTCACCCCTCCACTTT; V: TRBV2; D: TRBD1; size: NA; J: TRBJ1-6
CDR3: CASSVGLIVGRGEPNYGYTF; DNA: TGTGCCAGCAGCGTAGGGCTCATCGTTGGCAGGGGAGAACCGAACTATGGCTACACCTTC; V: TRBV9; D: NA; size: NA; J: TRBJ1-2
CDR3: CASSGTAGGANVLTF; DNA: TGTGCCAGCAGCGGGACCGCAGGGGGGGCCAACGTCCTGACTTTC; V: TRBV7-3; D: NA; size: NA; J: TRBJ2-6
CDR3: CASRRDPNSGNTIYF; DNA: TGTGCCAGCAGGCGGGACCCTAACTCTGGAAACACCATATATTTT; V: TRBV6-5; D: NA; size: NA; J: TRBJ1-3
CDR3: CASSEGAAAQETQYF; DNA: TGTGCCAGCAGTGAAGGGGCGGCAGCCCAAGAGACCCAGTACTTC; V: TRBV2; D: NA; size: NA; J: TRBJ2-5
CDR3: CASRPSPSPTRGIETQYF; DNA: TGTGCCAGCAGGCCATCCCCTTCACCCACTAGGGGCATAGAGACCCAGTACTTC; V: TRBV4-2; D: NA; size: NA; J: TRBJ2-5
CDR3: CASSQQNSGNTIYF; DNA: TGTGCCAGCTCACAACAGAACTCTGGAAACACCATATATTTT; V: TRBV18; D: NA; size: NA; J: TRBJ1-3
CDR3: CASSDPTGETQYF; DNA: TGCGCCAGCAGTGACCCGACAGGAGAGACCCAGTACTTC; V: TRBV10-1; D: NA; size: NA; J: TRBJ2-5
CDR3: CASSWMQGTYEQYF; DNA: TGTGCCAGCAGTTGGATGCAGGGTACCTACGAGCAGTACTTC; V: TRBV28; D: NA; size: NA; J: TRBJ2-7
CDR3: CASSIGGLENTEAFF; DNA: TGTGCCAGTAGTATTGGTGGCTTGGAGAACACTGAAGCTTTCTTT; V: TRBV19; D: NA; size: NA; J: TRBJ1-1
CDR3: CASSLGEGTDTQYF; DNA: TGCGCCAGCAGCTTGGGGGAAGGAACAGATACGCAGTATTTT; V: TRBV5-1; D: NA; size: NA; J: TRBJ2-3
CDR3: CASSLTGELFF; DNA: TGTGCCAGCAGCCTCACCGGGGAGCTGTTTTTT; V: TRBV6-6; D: NA; size: once; J: TRBJ2-2
CDR3: CASSSQTGLGIIGQYF; DNA: TGTGCCAGCAGTTCCCAAACGGGACTCGGAATTATCGGGCAGTACTTC; V: TRBV27; D: NA; size: NA; J: TRBJ2-7
CDR3: CASSSKGIWENTEAFF; DNA: TGTGCCAGCAGCTCGAAGGGGATCTGGGAGAACACTGAAGCTTTCTTT; V: TRBV4-2; D: NA; size: few; J: TRBJ1-1
CDR3: CASSRGPGVSTDTQYF; DNA: TGTGCCAGCAGTCGGGGACCGGGGGTCAGCACAGATACGCAGTATTTT; V: TRBV6-6; D: NA; size: NA; J: TRBJ2-3
CDR3: CATSRDREHTDTQYF; DNA: TGTGCCACCAGCAGAGATCGAGAGCACACAGATACGCAGTATTTT; V: TRBV15; D: NA; size: NA; J: TRBJ2-3
CDR3: CASSSADRVDGYTF; DNA: TGTGCCAGCAGTTCGGCGGACAGGGTCGATGGCTACACCTTC; V: TRBV28; D: TRBD1; size: NA; J: TRBJ1-2
CDR3: CASSLSPPTSGYTYEQYF; DNA: TGTGCCAGCAGTTTATCCCCGCCCACTAGCGGATACACCTACGAGCAGTACTTC; V: TRBV28; D: TRBD2; size: NA; J: TRBJ2-7
CDR3: CASSRGTGTTKRSETQYF; DNA: TGTGCCAGCAGTCGCGGGACAGGGACGACTAAGCGCTCAGAGACCCAGTACTTC; V: TRBV28; D: TRBD1; size: NA; J: TRBJ2-5
CDR3: CSVEDIAGHEAFF; DNA: TGCAGCGTTGAAGATATAGCGGGACACGAAGCTTTCTTT; V: TRBV29-1; D: NA; size: NA; J: TRBJ1-1
CDR3: CSVTGTVNTGELFF; DNA: TGCAGCGTTACCGGGACAGTCAACACCGGGGAGCTGTTTTTT; V: TRBV29-1; D: TRBD1; size: NA; J: TRBJ2-2
CDR3: CASSQDNAGDDGYTF; DNA: TGCGCCAGCAGCCAAGATAATGCGGGGGACGACGGCTACACCTTC; V: TRBV4-1; D: NA; size: NA; J: TRBJ1-2
CDR3: CASSEPAERGPYEQYF; DNA: TGCGCCAGCAGTGAGCCCGCGGAGAGAGGGCCCTACGAGCAGTACTTC; V: TRBV10-1; D: NA; size: NA; J: TRBJ2-7
CDR3: CASSPTPAEKTDTQYF; DNA: TGTGCCAGCAGCCCCACGCCAGCGGAGAAGACAGATACGCAGTATTTT; V: TRBV6-6; D: NA; size: NA; J: TRBJ2-3
CDR3: CASSRTGATEAFF; DNA: TGTGCCAGCTCGCGAACAGGGGCCACTGAAGCTTTCTTT; V: TRBV18; D: TRBD1; size: NA; J: TRBJ1-1